This T cell receptor (beta chain) was recovered during a study of blood T cells in healthy people across ages (dated by TCRdb to the mid-2010s). Describing the broader study: In model experiments, roughly one uniquely barcoded TCR beta cDNA molecule per two T cells was captured by template switching. Four age groups were formed from the donors: young (average about 15 years), middle-aged (less than 40), aged (about 62) and long-lived (around 82). The study analyzed two additional independent replicas of 1 million unique cDNA reads from the same blood draw for two donors, one aged 18 to 29 and one aged 80 or older. The study measured age-related changes in TCR beta repertoire diversity using deep sequencing normalized with unique cDNA molecular identifiers. To avoid experimental bias, donors of different ages were randomly spread across the sequencing lanes. The full study reports these points: Estimates of total diversity based on one million sequenced T cells were considered lower bounds and underestimates. Observed TCR beta diversity per million T cells fell roughly linearly with age, and a significant reduction was already apparent by age roughly 40. A strong correlation was found between observed TCR beta diversity and the percentage of naive T cells measured by flow cytometry. Bulk unsorted PBMC profiling prevented conclusive comparison of naive and antigen-experienced compartments. Compared with the aged group, the long-lived group had more naive CD4+ T cells, fewer expanded clones and increased TCR diversity, a pattern suggesting age selection. Because the CMV infection status of the donors was unknown, age-related changes in expanded clonotypes may potentially have been confounded.

The table lists this clonotype with many counts. Its binding antigen is unknown. No per-base quality is available; no much larger clone lies one base away. Libraries came from 5' RACE. Reads for this sample came from an Illumina HiSeq 2500. A second PCR of roughly 7 to 12 cycles was run with a J-beta primer mix and a sample-barcoded 5' primer. Each TCR beta cDNA molecule received a unique molecular identifier from a template-switch 5' adaptor carrying 12 random nucleotides. Each sample yielded at least 3 million CDR3-containing paired-end reads. First-strand cDNA synthesis was performed from all RNA using the Mint cDNA synthesis kit, with priming by a TRBC-specific oligonucleotide. All cDNA was treated with uracil-DNA glycosylase and then went through a first 18-cycle PCR with the universal primers M1SS and BC2_uni_R. The original methods were these. For normalization, 1 million high-quality reads were randomly selected from each sample, with every read carrying a distinct molecular identifier. Reads sharing molecular identifiers were discarded rather than binned into consensus sequences. MiTCR, run with a Q25 quality threshold and the strictest error-elimination algorithm, handled CDR3 identification, clonotype clustering and error correction. Lower-bound total TCR beta diversity was estimated with a nonparametric unseen species model using Euler transformation. TCRdb ran its own pipeline on the public reads, namely fastp trimming at Q25 and MiXCR clone calling, and kept in-frame beta chains. Every entry covers one CDR3 protein and lists the most common genes and DNA from its rows. It is TCRdb's table, rather than the study itself, that gives the V and J calls and clone size. Within this sample are about 670,000 distinct CDR3 sequences, with around 52% of them counted one time only. The ten largest account for around an eighth of the sample.

The donors were roughly 40 Caucasian individuals from Russia, aged roughly 6 to 90 years, who were systemically healthy. Each donor gave 9.5 to 10 milliliters of peripheral blood, drawn into EDTA-treated Vacutainer tubes. Ficoll-Paque density-gradient centrifugation was used to isolate PBMCs, with at least 6.5 million obtained per sample. Total RNA, at least 6 micrograms per sample, was extracted from PBMCs with Trizol reagent. For every donor, flow cytometry on a PBMC aliquot measured the percentage of naive CD45RAhigh/CD27high T cells. Counted from cysteine to phenylalanine, this CDR3 has 15 amino acids. This entry keeps only the CDR3 DNA: 45 bases, framed from base 1. The germline V end is reduced by 5 bases and the J end by 5 bases; junction bases left unmatched: 8. CDR1 and CDR2 were assigned from the germline V gene as MNHEY and SVGEGT.

The sequenced material came from blood. The source of this sequence is a woman aged 80 or over in good health. The rearrangement combines TRBV6-2 or TRBV6-3 with TRBJ2-4; TRBD2 lines up with 8 middle nucleotides. The DNA is TGTGCCAGCAGTGCCAGCGGGAGTAGGGAAAACATTCAGTACTTC. Translated, this is CASSASGSRENIQYF.